This TCR beta chain was sequenced in a study of T cell changes during pregnancy in multiple sclerosis. Data came from immunoSEQ multiplex PCR; TCRdb stores just in-frame clones and leaves some out. Among 91,000 or so clones listed, around 92% were seen once. Per the germline V gene, CDR1 is SGHDN and CDR2 is FVKESK. The V segment lost 1 base and the J segment 7 bases; nucleotides outside the gene matches: 7. The CDR3 runs to 16 residues. V is TRBV14 and J is TRBJ2-1; TRBD2 aligns across 10 bases. The origin of this receptor is a female donor with multiple sclerosis, enrolled in a pregnancy study. Source: peripheral blood, taken after pregnancy. The CDR3 region has the DNA TGTGCCAGCAGCCAAGCCGGGACTAGCGTCTTAAATGAGCAGTTCTTC. As protein: CASSQAGTSVLNEQFF.